These 32 T cell receptor beta chains were all obtained from the same sample, sequenced in a study of T cells in Graves' hyperthyroidism and ophthalmopathy. It was RNA transcripts that yielded the amplified TCR beta CDR3 regions. First-round RT-PCR targeting the TCR CDR3 was performed with the HTBI primer set. TCRdb processed the multiplex PCR reads anew with MiXCR; each CDR3 protein has one entry. In the table there are 490,000 or so distinct CDR3 sequences, approximately 16% of which are singletons. The specimen was blood. Receptors originate from a woman in her twenties or thirties with Graves' ophthalmopathy.

This chain connects TRBV18 to TRBJ2-1; TRBD1 might be the D (6 bases). The CDR3 totals 16 residues. CDR1 is KGHSH and CDR2 is LQKENI in the germline V gene. V was shortened by 0 bases and J by 10 bases, with 19 bases between the two germline ends. CDR3 sequence: CASSPPRGATGREQFF. In nucleotides, the CDR3 is TGTGCCAGCTCACCACCGAGAGGTGCGACAGGTCGCGAGCAGTTCTTC.

The chain combines TRBV10-3 with TRBJ2-1, with TRBD2 matching over 9 bases. Trimming removed 10 bases from V and 8 bases from J; junction bases left unmatched: 6. Germline V CDR1 and CDR2: ENHRY, SYGVKD. The CDR3 extends over 12 amino acids. The CDR3 sequence: CANSGSGDEQFF. The CDR3, as DNA: TGTGCCAATAGCGGGAGCGGGGATGAGCAGTTCTTC.

This clonotype was found many times. This rearrangement joins TRBV19 to TRBJ2-6; D remains unclear. There are 14 residues in the CDR3. Trimming took 5 bases from V and 6 from J, leaving 11 bases between them. Germline V gene sequence: CDR1 LNHDA, CDR2 SQIVND (reference sequence). CDR3 loop: CASSERRSANVLTF. The CDR3 DNA follows: TGTGCCAGTAGTGAGAGGCGATCGGCCAACGTCCTGACTTTC.

This clonotype was counted only a few times. This may be a read error: a much more frequent sequence differs by one nucleotide. The chain is built from TRBV7-7 and TRBJ2-5; TRBD1 aligns across 7 bases. The CDR3 contains 12 residues. Per the germline V gene, CDR1 is SSHAT and CDR2 is FNYEAQ (reference sequence). The CDR3: CATKRGQEAQYF. The CDR3 DNA reads TGTGCTACTAAGAGGGGGCAAGAGGCCCAGTACTTC.

This chain links TRBV7-2 with TRBJ2-3; 8 nucleotides line up with TRBD2. Unmatched junction bases numbered 4, after V lost 2 bases and J lost 6 bases. Germline V lookup: CDR1 SGHTA, CDR2 FQGNSA. The CDR3 covers 14 residues. The CDR3 DNA sequence: TGTGCCAGCAGCTTAAGCGGGAGTCAGGATACGCAGTATTTT. Residues: CASSLSGSQDTQYF.

This clonotype came up many times. The rearrangement uses TRBV15 and TRBJ2-7, with D perhaps TRBD2 (6 bases). The ends were cut back, 5 bases at V and 6 bases at J, with 11 bases in the middle. Germline V gene lookup returns CDR1 LNHNV and CDR2 YYDKDF (reference sequence). The CDR3 is made up of 12 amino acids. CDR3 amino acids: CATSRVGGEQYF. In DNA form, the CDR3 reads TGTGCCACCAGCCGAGTGGGGGGCGAGCAGTACTTC.

Regarding this clonotype: A read error may produce the germline difference seen at one junction end. The CDR3 region has the DNA TGTGCCAGCAGCCGTAGCGGGATGAACACCGGGGAGCTGGTTTTT. As protein: CASSRSGMNTGELVF. V is TRBV4-2 and J is TRBJ2-2; 8 bases are shared with TRBD2. Germline CDR1 reads LGHNA; CDR2 reads YNFKEQ. The CDR3 runs to 15 residues.

There are many counts of this clonotype. V and J are TRBV20-1 and TRBJ2-1; the match to TRBD2 covers 7 bases. The trim removed 5 bases at V and 6 bases at J, leaving 10 bases unmatched. This CDR3 is 14 amino acids long. Germline values: CDR1 DFQATT, CDR2 SNEGSKA (reference sequence). The CDR3 loop reads CSAGSSGITNEQFF. Written as DNA, the CDR3 is TGCAGTGCTGGATCTAGCGGAATTACCAATGAGCAGTTCTTC.

In its sample, this clonotype was seen many times. The V gene is TRBV11-2, the J gene TRBJ2-4, with TRBD2 identical over 13 bases. CDR3 length: 18 amino acids. V lost 2 bases, J lost 6 bases, and 10 bases stayed unmatched. CDR1 is SGHAT, CDR2 FQNNGV, per germline. CDR3 amino acids: CASSLRGLAGVIANIQYF. The CDR3 DNA follows: TGTGCCAGCAGCTTACGAGGACTAGCGGGGGTAATAGCAAACATTCAGTACTTC.

This clonotype came up many times. This rearrangement joins TRBV29-1 to TRBJ2-3; TRBD1 is a possible D gene (6 bases). The CDR3 has 15 amino acids. Trimming removed 7 bases at V and 5 bases at J, with 22 bases between. Germline V gene sequence: CDR1 SQVTM, CDR2 ANQGSEA. This CDR3 is CSADGQSFLGDTQYF. Here the CDR3 DNA reads TGCAGCGCCGATGGACAGTCTTTCTTGGGAGATACGCAGTATTTT.

Comment on this clonotype: This may be a read error: a much more frequent sequence differs by one nucleotide. This chain connects TRBV9 to TRBJ1-5, with TRBD1 as a possible D gene (5 bases). CDR1 and CDR2 (germline): SGDLS, YYNGEE. Trimming cost V 0 bases and J 6 bases, with 13 bases left between them. The CDR3 covers 15 residues. CDR3: CASSVGGGESQPQHF. The CDR3 nucleotides read TGTGCCAGCAGCGTAGGGGGCGGGGAAAGTCAGCCCCAGCATTTT.

On this clonotype itself: Since a much larger clone is just one base distant, this may be a read error. This rearrangement joins TRBV7-6 to TRBJ1-5; TRBD1 agrees at 8 bases. CDR3 size: 19 residues. Germline CDR1 and CDR2: SGHVS and FNYEAQ. This chain's CDR3 is CASSLGPGQGPYSNQSQHF. The DNA for the CDR3 is TGTGCCAGCAGCTTAGGTCCCGGACAGGGCCCTTATAGCAATCAGTCCCAGCATTTT.

This clonotype showed up many times. The genes are TRBV3-1 and TRBJ1-5; no clear D gene. This CDR3 is 12 amino acids long. Trimming took off 0 bases at V and 9 bases at J, with 6 bases between the two ends. Germline V gene lookup returns CDR1 LGHDT and CDR2 YNNKEL (reference sequence). CDR3 DNA: TGTGCCAGCAGCCAAGATTGGGGGCCCCAGCATTTT. The encoded protein is CASSQDWGPQHF.

This clonotype was counted many times. This chain connects TRBV6-6 to TRBJ2-3; TRBD1 or TRBD2 may be the D gene (5 bases each). This CDR3 has 18 residues. The V end was cut by 0 bases, the J end by 2 bases, with 18 bases between. Germline CDR1 and CDR2: MNHNY and SVGAGI (reference sequence). The CDR3 reads CASSYSLGTVGSTDTQYF. The CDR3 bases are TGTGCCAGCAGTTACTCCCTGGGGACCGTCGGGTCCACAGATACGCAGTATTTT.

The table lists this clonotype with a few counts. J is TRBJ1-1 and V is TRBV7-8, with D hard to call. CDR3 length equals 14 residues. V gave up 2 bases and J gave up 3 bases, with 10 bases separating them. The germline CDR1 and CDR2 sequences are SGHVS and FQNEAQ. CDR3 bases: TGTGCCAGCAGCTTAAGGTTTGTCGACACTGAAGCTTTCTTT. Amino acids: CASSLRFVDTEAFF. Using reference TRBV7-8 and TRBJ1-1 for the parts outside the CDR3, the full variable domain is GAGVSQSPRYKVAKRGQDVALRCDPISGHVSLFWYQQALGQGPEFLTYFQNEAQLDKSGLPSDRFFAERPEGSVSTLKIQRTQQEDSAVYLCASSLRFVDTEAFFGQGTRLTVV.

There are a few counts of this clonotype. The rearrangement uses TRBV28 and TRBJ2-7; 12 bases fit TRBD2. From germline, CDR1 is MDHEN and CDR2 SYDVKM. V lost 5 bases, J lost 11 bases, and 7 bases stayed unmatched. The CDR3 has 13 residues. The chain's CDR3 is CASSPLAGGLKYF. In DNA form, the CDR3 reads TGTGCCAGCAGTCCTCTAGCGGGAGGGTTAAAGTACTTC.

This chain links TRBV11-2 with TRBJ2-7; the D is unclear. Germline CDR1 is SGHAT and CDR2 is FQNNGV. Trimming removed 3 bases from V and 2 bases from J, with 14 bases in between. The CDR3 is made up of 15 amino acids. The CDR3: CASSFITSLAYEQYF. The CDR3 DNA sequence: TGTGCCAGCAGCTTTATAACATCCTTGGCCTACGAGCAGTACTTC.

This clonotype has at least ten counts. The J gene is TRBJ1-2, the V gene TRBV7-8; 10 positions agree with TRBD1. Germline trimming cut 4 bases from V and 3 bases from J; bases unmatched to any gene: 5. The CDR3 loop spans 15 amino acids. Germline CDR1 SGHVS, CDR2 FQNEAQ. The CDR3 loop is CASSSYGTGDYGYTF. The CDR3 nucleotides are TGTGCCAGCAGCTCCTACGGGACAGGGGACTATGGCTACACCTTC.

The rearrangement joins TRBV20-1 to TRBJ2-1, with 10 bases matching TRBD2. The junction had 10 bases not matched to a gene; V was cut back by 1 base and J by 10 bases. This CDR3 is 15 amino acids long. Per the germline V gene, CDR1 is DFQATT and CDR2 is SNEGSKA (reference sequence). CDR3: CSARVAGGPYVEQFF. CDR3 DNA: TGCAGTGCTAGAGTAGCGGGAGGCCCGTATGTGGAGCAGTTCTTC.

This clonotype was counted many times. This sequence joins TRBV3-1 and TRBJ2-1; no definite D call. This CDR3 is 16 amino acids long. Germline V gene data show CDR1 as LGHDT and CDR2 as YNNKEL (reference sequence). V was pared by 0 bases and J by 0 bases, with 9 bases between. The CDR3 DNA reads as TGTGCCAGCAGCCAAGAAGGAGTGCGCTCCTACAATGAGCAGTTCTTC. Its translation: CASSQEGVRSYNEQFF.

This chain joins TRBV7-9 and TRBJ2-3; D perhaps matches TRBD1 (5 bases). The CDR3 is made up of 14 amino acids. Germline V CDR1 and CDR2: SEHNR, FQNEAQ (reference sequence). The germline V and J ends were trimmed by 11 bases and 1 base, with 16 bases remaining between them. In nucleotides, the CDR3 is TGTGCCGCCCAGCAGGGTAAGGGCACAGATACGCAGTATTTT. This sequence encodes CAAQQGKGTDTQYF.

This clonotype was observed at least ten times. The chain links TRBV2 to TRBJ2-5, with 9 bases aligning to TRBD2. Germline CDR1 is SNHLY and CDR2 is FYNNEI. Trimming cost V 1 base and J 4 bases; bases outside gene matches: 4. The CDR3 has 15 residues. CDR3: CASSEGGRGSETQYF. CDR3 in DNA: TGTGCCAGCAGTGAAGGCGGGAGGGGGTCAGAGACCCAGTACTTC. Using reference TRBV2 and TRBJ2-5 for the parts outside the CDR3, the full variable domain is EPEVTQTPSHQVTQMGQEVILRCVPISNHLYFYWYRQILGQKVEFLVSFYNNEISEKSEIFDDQFSVERPDGSNFTLKIRSTKLEDSAMYFCASSEGGRGSETQYFGPGTRLLVL.

This clonotype was detected only a few times. This chain links TRBV5-4 with TRBJ2-5; D may match TRBD1 or TRBD2 (5 bases each). The V end lost 1 base, the J end lost 3 bases, and 13 bases lay between the germline ends. CDR1 and CDR2 (germline): SGHNT, YYREEE (reference sequence). The CDR3 totals 15 residues. The CDR3: CASSLIGLGEETQYF. As DNA, the CDR3 is TGTGCCAGCAGCTTGATAGGACTGGGGGAAGAGACCCAGTACTTC. Full variable domain (missing parts from reference TRBV5-4 and TRBJ2-5): ETGVTQSPTHLIKTRGQQVTLRCSSQSGHNTVSWYQQALGQGPQFIFQYYREEENGRGNFPPRFSGLQFPNYSSELNVNALELDDSALYLCASSLIGLGEETQYFGPGTRLLVL.

This clonotype was detected many times. The rearrangement uses TRBV28 and TRBJ2-7; D uncertain. The V end was cut by 3 bases, the J end by 7 bases, with 7 bases between. Germline CDR1 MDHEN, CDR2 SYDVKM. The CDR3 totals 11 residues. The CDR3 DNA is TGTGCCAGCAGTTTTATCCAGGAGCAGTACTTC. It translates to CASSFIQEQYF.

This clonotype has more than one count but fewer than ten. The rearrangement uses TRBV10-3 and TRBJ2-3, with D perhaps TRBD1 (5 bases). V shed 0 bases and J shed 2 bases, with 18 bases lying between them. Germline V gives CDR1 ENHRY, CDR2 SYGVKD. The CDR3 has 18 residues. The CDR3 region has the DNA TGTGCCATCAGTGAGTCCCCCTTATTGGAAGGGGACACAGATACGCAGTATTTT. Protein sequence: CAISESPLLEGDTDTQYF.

The J gene is TRBJ2-1, the V gene TRBV15, with 14 bases that match TRBD2. CDR3 size: 16 residues. J was trimmed by 9 bases and V by 3 bases; bases with no gene match: 7. Germline V gives CDR1 LNHNV, CDR2 YYDKDF (reference sequence). CDR3 loop: CATSSPGLAGVGEQFF. CDR3 coding DNA: TGTGCCACCAGCAGTCCGGGACTAGCGGGAGTAGGTGAGCAGTTCTTC.

This clonotype was counted a few times. The rearrangement joins TRBV15 to TRBJ2-5; 7 bases fit TRBD1. The CDR3 is 16 residues long. V lost 4 bases, J lost 5 bases, and 13 bases stayed unmatched. From germline, CDR1 is LNHNV and CDR2 YYDKDF (reference sequence). The CDR3 nucleotides read TGTGCCACCAGCACTGGACAGGTATCCCCGACGGAGACCCAGTACTTC. It encodes CATSTGQVSPTETQYF. Together with reference TRBV15 and TRBJ2-5, the CDR3 gives the full variable domain: DAMVIQNPRYQVTQFGKPVTLSCSQTLNHNVMYWYQQKSSQAPKLLFHYYDKDFNNEADTPDNFQSRRPNTSFCFLDIRSPGLGDTAMYLCATSTGQVSPTETQYFGPGTRLLVL.

This clonotype was counted only a few times. This clone may be a read error of a much larger clone one base away. A read error is likely, as this CDR3 ends without the conserved phenylalanine or tryptophan. V usage is TRBV2 and J usage is TRBJ1-6; a possible D gene is TRBD1 (6 bases). V lost 5 bases, J lost 4 bases, and 15 bases lay in between. The CDR3 length is 16 residues. Germline CDR1 and CDR2: SNHLY and FYNNEI. The CDR3 protein is CASSLQGTRYNSPLHV. CDR3 coding DNA: TGTGCCAGCAGTCTTCAAGGGACACGTTATAATTCACCCCTCCACGTT.

The table lists this clonotype with many counts. This rearrangement joins TRBV6-2 or TRBV6-3 to TRBJ1-1, with D tentatively TRBD1 (5 bases). Germline V lookup: CDR1 MNHEY, CDR2 SVGEGT. V was clipped by 8 bases and J by 8 bases, with 15 bases between them. The CDR3 covers 12 residues. The DNA of the CDR3 is TGTGCCAGCCAAAGGGGTCTCGGAGAAGCTTTCTTT. Amino acid sequence: CASQRGLGEAFF.

The chain combines TRBV15 with TRBJ1-1; 10 bases are a match to TRBD1. V was clipped by 3 bases and J by 3 bases; unmatched bases: 7. Germline CDR1 LNHNV, CDR2 YYDKDF (reference sequence). This CDR3 region has 16 residues. CDR3 region: CATSSFLDRGDTEAFF. The DNA of the CDR3 is TGTGCCACCAGCAGCTTTCTGGACAGGGGGGACACTGAAGCTTTCTTT.

At least ten counts were recorded for this clonotype. The V call is TRBV6-2 or TRBV6-3, the J call TRBJ2-7; 9 positions agree with TRBD1. The CDR3 is 14 amino acids. The germline V gene has CDR1 MNHEY and CDR2 SVGEGT. Unmatched junction bases numbered 3, after V lost 0 bases and J lost 6 bases. The chain's CDR3 is CASSYSRTGVEQYF. CDR3 bases: TGTGCCAGCAGTTACTCGAGGACAGGGGTCGAGCAGTACTTC.

The CDR3 DNA is TGCGCCAGCAGCCAAGAAATGGGGGTCGGGGGCTACACCTTC. This gives the protein CASSQEMGVGGYTF. V usage is TRBV4-3 and J usage is TRBJ1-2, with D possibly being TRBD1 (5 bases). The germline gives CDR1 LGHNA, CDR2 YSLEER. There are 14 residues in the CDR3. V gave up 0 bases and J gave up 8 bases, with 13 bases separating them.